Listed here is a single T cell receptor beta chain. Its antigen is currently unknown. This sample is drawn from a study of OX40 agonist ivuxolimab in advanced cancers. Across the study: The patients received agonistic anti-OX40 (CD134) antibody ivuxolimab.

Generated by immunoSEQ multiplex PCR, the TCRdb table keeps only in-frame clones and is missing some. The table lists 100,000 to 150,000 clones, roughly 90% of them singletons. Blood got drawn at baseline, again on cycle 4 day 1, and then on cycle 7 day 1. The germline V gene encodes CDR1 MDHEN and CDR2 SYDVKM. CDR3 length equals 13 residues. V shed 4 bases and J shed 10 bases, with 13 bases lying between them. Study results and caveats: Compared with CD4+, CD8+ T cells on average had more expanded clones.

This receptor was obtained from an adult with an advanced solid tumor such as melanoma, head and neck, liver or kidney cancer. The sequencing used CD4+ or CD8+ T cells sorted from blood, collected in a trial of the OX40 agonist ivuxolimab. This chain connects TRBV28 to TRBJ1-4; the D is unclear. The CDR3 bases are TGTGCCAGCAGTTCAGGACCCCCTGGAAAACTGTTTTTT. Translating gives CASSSGPPGKLFF.